These 15 T cell receptor beta chains were all obtained from the same sample, sequenced in a study of T-cell reconstitution after alpha-beta-depleted transplantation in children (dated by TCRdb to between 2015 and 2016). Libraries were prepared through PCR. Reads for this sample came from an Illumina HiSeq 2500. To normalize quantification of the TCRbeta repertoire, the TCR libraries were built with molecular barcoding that relied on unique molecular identifiers. The raw public reads went through TCRdb reprocessing: fastp at Q25, MiXCR clone calling, in-frame beta chains kept. Each entry merges the rows of one CDR3 protein and shows their most common DNA and genes. The sample has about 100,000 distinct CDR3 sequences on record, roughly 7.1% of them singletons. The ten largest clones take up roughly 17% of the sample. The sample's treatment or condition label, in plain terms: allogeneic hematopoietic cell transplantation with graft depleted of TCRalphabeta T cells and CD19 B cells.

This sample comprised PBMCs, obtained before TCRalphabeta/CD19-depleted stem cell transplant. The origin of the receptors is a boy aged 2 to 10 with acute lymphoblastic leukemia, due to receive a stem cell transplant.

This clonotype was recorded at least ten times. The chain recombines TRBV18 with TRBJ2-5, with no clear D. Germline CDR1 is KGHSH and CDR2 is LQKENI. CDR3 size: 13 residues. V lost 3 bases, J lost 3 bases, and 8 bases lay in between. CDR3 region: CASSPELEETQYF. The CDR3 coding sequence is TGTGCCAGCTCACCGGAACTGGAAGAGACCCAGTACTTC.

This clonotype was counted at least ten times. The V and J genes are TRBV2 and TRBJ1-1; no reliable D call. The length of the CDR3 is 16 residues. Per germline, CDR1 SNHLY and CDR2 FYNNEI. V lost 0 bases, J lost 4 bases, and 15 bases lay in between. The CDR3 region is CASSEAPAFGSTEAFF. The CDR3 region has the DNA TGTGCCAGCAGTGAAGCACCTGCATTCGGATCCACTGAAGCTTTCTTT.

This clonotype was seen repeatedly, ten times or more. The chain couples TRBV7-2 to TRBJ1-1, with D tentatively TRBD1 (5 bases). The CDR3 totals 15 residues. V lost 4 bases and J 1 base, leaving 13 bases between the germline ends. CDR1 SGHTA and CDR2 FQGNSA come from the germline V gene. CDR3: CASSSTRDGNTEAFF. In nucleotides, the CDR3 is TGTGCCAGCAGCTCCACCCGGGACGGGAACACTGAAGCTTTCTTT.

This clonotype has a count of ten or more. Written as DNA, the CDR3 is TGTGCCAGCAGTTACCGGGATCTTGAAGCTTTCTTT. This encodes CASSYRDLEAFF. The chain links TRBV6-2 or TRBV6-3 to TRBJ1-1; D unresolved. Trimming took 2 bases from V and 7 from J, leaving 8 bases between them. CDR1 and CDR2 (germline): MNHEY, SVGEGT. The CDR3 totals 12 residues.

A few counts support this clonotype. The chain combines TRBV2 with TRBJ2-5; D perhaps matches TRBD2 (6 bases). CDR3 length: 15 residues. Trimming took off 4 bases at V and 5 bases at J, with 17 bases between the two ends. Germline CDR1 reads SNHLY; CDR2 reads FYNNEI. In DNA form, the CDR3 reads TGTGCCAGCAGTGCCGGGGATGGGGGGTGGGAGACCCAGTACTTC. It specifies CASSAGDGGWETQYF.

This clonotype was seen repeatedly, ten times or more. The chain carries TRBV5-1 and TRBJ2-1; D is undetermined. The V end lost 5 bases, the J end lost 8 bases, and 8 bases lay between the germline ends. This CDR3 comprises 11 residues. Germline assignment: CDR1 SGHRS and CDR2 YFSETQ. The CDR3 loop reads CASRGRYEQFF. The DNA for the CDR3 is TGCGCCAGCAGAGGTCGGTATGAGCAGTTCTTC.

This clonotype appeared a few times. This sequence joins TRBV6-5 and TRBJ2-1; TRBD1 agrees at 7 bases. Germline CDR1 MNHEY, CDR2 SVGAGI. The junction had 9 bases not matched to a gene; V was cut back by 4 bases and J by 0 bases. The CDR3 extends over 17 amino acids. For the CDR3, the DNA is TGTGCCAGCAGTTCGCGACAGGGTAAAGTCTCCTACAATGAGCAGTTCTTC. Its translation: CASSSRQGKVSYNEQFF.

This clonotype was seen a handful of times. At one of its ends the junction is not consistent with the germline gene, which may arise from a read error. This sequence joins TRBV20-1 and TRBJ2-3; 14 bases line up with TRBD2. From germline, CDR1 is DFQATT and CDR2 SNEGSKA (reference sequence). The CDR3 consists of 17 residues. The DNA for the CDR3 is TGCTGTGCTAGAGACCCCCGGACTAGCGGGGGGCAAGATACGCAGTATTTT. Translating gives CCARDPRTSGGQDTQYF.

This clonotype was seen repeatedly, ten times or more. The V call is TRBV15, the J call TRBJ2-7; a weak D match, TRBD1 (5 bases). This CDR3 is built from 17 residues. V gave up 0 bases and J gave up 4 bases, with 19 bases separating them. Germline-derived CDR1 and CDR2 are LNHNV and YYDKDF (reference sequence). In DNA form, the CDR3 reads TGTGCCACCAGCAGAGAAGCAGGGCTAACCCCGAAGTACGAGCAGTACTTC. Translation gives CATSREAGLTPKYEQYF.

This clonotype was observed many times. The rearrangement joins TRBV20-1 to TRBJ2-7; perhaps D is TRBD1 or TRBD2 (5 bases each). Germline V gives CDR1 DFQATT, CDR2 SNEGSKA (reference sequence). Trimming removed 3 bases from V and 3 bases from J, with 6 bases in between. CDR3 length: 11 residues. The CDR3 coding sequence is TGCAGTGCTAGGGGGGACTACGAGCAGTACTTC. This translates into CSARGDYEQYF.

J is TRBJ1-4 and V is TRBV7-8, with D uncertain. Germline V gene sequence: CDR1 SGHVS, CDR2 FQNEAQ. Trimming took 1 base from V and 7 from J, leaving 10 bases between them. This CDR3 comprises 14 residues. Here the CDR3 DNA reads TGTGCCAGCAGCTTAGAAGGGTGGGGTGAAAAACTGTTTTTT. Translation: CASSLEGWGEKLFF.

This clonotype occurred a few times. The chain uses TRBV5-1 and TRBJ2-7, with D hard to call. V was pared by 2 bases and J by 3 bases, with 12 bases between. The CDR3 length is 14 residues. Germline CDR1 SGHRS, CDR2 YFSETQ. The CDR3 protein is CASSFNPALYEQYF. The CDR3 nucleotides read TGCGCCAGCAGCTTCAACCCGGCCCTCTACGAGCAGTACTTC.

This clonotype was recorded at least ten times. The chain carries TRBV5-1 and TRBJ2-1; 10 nucleotides line up with TRBD2. CDR3 length: 16 amino acids. Germline trimming cut 0 bases from V and 2 bases from J; bases unmatched to any gene: 2. The germline V gene has CDR1 SGHRS and CDR2 YFSETQ. This CDR3 reads CASSLVSGGPYNEQFF. The CDR3 DNA reads TGCGCCAGCAGCTTGGTTAGCGGGGGGCCCTACAATGAGCAGTTCTTC.

This clonotype appeared many times. The chain couples TRBV5-4 to TRBJ1-2, with 11 bases matching TRBD1. Trimming cost V 3 bases and J 6 bases; bases outside gene matches: 7. Germline V CDR1 and CDR2: SGHNT, YYREEE (reference sequence). The CDR3 runs to 15 residues. The CDR3 DNA reads TGTGCCAGCAGCTCTAAGGACAGGGGGCAAGATGGCTACACCTTC. This encodes CASSSKDRGQDGYTF. Filled out from reference TRBV5-4 and TRBJ1-2, the complete variable domain reads ETGVTQSPTHLIKTRGQQVTLRCSSQSGHNTVSWYQQALGQGPQFIFQYYREEENGRGNFPPRFSGLQFPNYSSELNVNALELDDSALYLCASSSKDRGQDGYTFGSGTRLTVV.

This clonotype was found a few times. The V gene is TRBV7-9, the J gene TRBJ2-5, with 14 bases lining up with TRBD2. V trimming: 4 bases; J trimming: 3 bases; junction bases outside the gene matches: 7. Germline V gene lookup returns CDR1 SEHNR and CDR2 FQNEAQ (reference sequence). This CDR3 spans 17 amino acids. CDR3 in DNA: TGTGCCAGCAGCTCTGGACTAGCGGGGGGACTCAAAGAGACCCAGTACTTC. Translation gives CASSSGLAGGLKETQYF.